Following are 21 T cell receptor beta chains from one sample sequenced in a study of control samples from healthy donors and cancer patients. TCRdb's copy holds only in-frame clones and misses some; the assay was immunoSEQ multiplex PCR. The repertoire holds about 140,000 clones, with more than 80% as singletons. Specimen: blood. These receptors were taken from a man between 18 and 29 years old in good health.

In this sample, this clone turned up a few times. The chain joins TRBV6-5 to TRBJ1-4; D perhaps matches TRBD1 (5 bases). This CDR3 has 14 amino acids. Trimming shortened V by 7 bases and J by 5 bases, and 14 bases separated the two germline ends. Per germline, CDR1 MNHEY and CDR2 SVGAGI. The CDR3 DNA is TGTGCCAGCACCGTAGCCGGGGGAAATGAAAAACTGTTTTTT. As protein: CASTVAGGNEKLFF.

The chain carries TRBV5-1 and TRBJ2-1; D is tentatively TRBD1 or TRBD2 (5 bases each). Trimming stripped 3 bases from V and 5 bases from J, with 6 bases between. There are 12 residues in the CDR3. Germline values: CDR1 SGHRS, CDR2 YFSETQ. The chain's CDR3 is CASSWGNNEQFF. CDR3 DNA sequence: TGCGCCAGCAGCTGGGGGAACAATGAGCAGTTCTTC.

This chain's CDR3 is CASCAGGGSYNEQFF. CDR3 nucleotides: TGTGCCAGCTGCGCGGGGGGCGGCTCCTACAATGAGCAGTTCTTC. This chain uses TRBV18 with TRBJ2-1; 8 bases align to TRBD2. The CDR3 loop spans 15 amino acids. J gave up 0 bases and V 7 bases, and 5 bases lay outside the gene matches. The germline CDR1 and CDR2 sequences are KGHSH and LQKENI.

J is TRBJ2-3 and V is TRBV10-3, with 7 bases that match TRBD2. This CDR3 contains 14 residues. Germline V gene data show CDR1 as ENHRY and CDR2 as SYGVKD. V trimming: 6 bases; J trimming: 4 bases; junction bases outside the gene matches: 7. Written as DNA, the CDR3 is TGTGCCATCAGGCCCCATGGGGGGGCAGATACGCAGTATTTT. Its protein is CAIRPHGGADTQYF.

This sequence joins TRBV27 and TRBJ2-1; 9 positions match TRBD1. The length of the CDR3 is 12 residues. Trimming removed 7 bases from V and 14 bases from J; junction bases left unmatched: 9. Germline V gene lookup returns CDR1 MNHEY and CDR2 SMNVEV (reference sequence). The CDR3 nucleotides are TGTGCCAGCAAGGAGTTCCGGGACAGGGAGTTCTTC. Its translation is CASKEFRDREFF.

V gene TRBV4-1 combines with J gene TRBJ1-4; D is undetermined. The V end was cut by 1 base, the J end by 3 bases, with 12 bases between. CDR1 is MGHRA and CDR2 is YSYEKL in the germline V gene. The CDR3 spans 16 residues. CDR3 region: CASSQGATAANEKLFF. In DNA form, the CDR3 reads TGCGCCAGCAGCCAAGGGGCGACGGCGGCTAATGAAAAACTGTTTTTT.

The genes are TRBV13 and TRBJ2-3; TRBD2 matches 8 bases. CDR1 PRHDT and CDR2 FYEKMQ come from the germline V gene (reference sequence). After removal of 8 bases from V and 2 bases from J, the junction contained 9 bases not matched to a gene. The CDR3 has 15 residues. In DNA, the CDR3 is TGTGCCAGCTCCTATGATGGACTAGCCACAGATACGCAGTATTTT. It codes for CASSYDGLATDTQYF. The whole variable domain, filled in from reference TRBV13 and TRBJ2-3, reads AAGVIQSPRHLIKEKRETATLKCYPIPRHDTVYWYQQGPGQDPQFLISFYEKMQSDKGSIPDRFSAQQFSDYHSELNMSSLELGDSALYFCASSYDGLATDTQYFGPGTRLTVL.

The chain links TRBV5-4 to TRBJ2-1; no definite D call. The CDR3 extends over 15 amino acids. V was shortened by 0 bases and J by 0 bases, with 7 bases between the two germline ends. The germline CDR1 and CDR2 sequences are SGHNT and YYREEE (reference sequence). The CDR3 DNA reads as TGTGCCAGCAGCTTGGTGCGTGGCTCCTACAATGAGCAGTTCTTC. Protein: CASSLVRGSYNEQFF.

V is TRBV6-5 and J is TRBJ2-7, with TRBD1 matching 7 bases. CDR1 is MNHEY, CDR2 SVGAGI, per germline. The CDR3 extends over 15 amino acids. V gave up 2 bases and J gave up 0 bases; unmatched junction bases: 4. The CDR3 sequence: CASSYPRDSSYEQYF. Here the CDR3 DNA reads TGTGCCAGCAGTTACCCCCGGGACAGCTCCTACGAGCAGTACTTC.

V and J are TRBV6-5 and TRBJ1-6; possibly TRBD1 for D (5 bases). The germline V gene has CDR1 MNHEY and CDR2 SVGAGI. V lost 0 bases and J lost 7, with 10 bases in between. This CDR3 has 15 residues. CDR3 protein: CASSYSGGDNSPLHF. The CDR3 nucleotides are TGTGCCAGCAGTTACTCAGGAGGGGACAATTCACCCCTCCACTTT.

The CDR3 DNA follows: TGTGCCACCAGCAATCGGGGAGTTGGGAACACTGAAGCTTTCTTT. Protein sequence: CATSNRGVGNTEAFF. The genes are TRBV15 and TRBJ1-1; D uncertain. CDR1 is LNHNV, CDR2 YYDKDF, per germline (reference sequence). This CDR3 region has 15 residues. Trimming pared 4 bases from V and 1 base from J, leaving 13 bases between.

The chain combines TRBV4-3 with TRBJ2-1; possible D gene TRBD2, 6 bases. Germline CDR1 and CDR2: LGHNA and YSLEER. This CDR3 spans 15 amino acids. The V end was cut by 0 bases, the J end by 4 bases, with 10 bases between. CDR3 DNA: TGCGCCAGCAGCCAAGACGTAGCGGTATACAATGAGCAGTTCTTC. This codes for CASSQDVAVYNEQFF.

The chain employs TRBV9 and TRBJ1-2, with a tentative D call TRBD1 (5 bases). V lost 5 bases, J lost 5 bases, and 16 bases lay in between. Germline CDR1 and CDR2: SGDLS and YYNGEE. This CDR3 has 14 residues. In DNA form, the CDR3 reads TGTGCCAGCAGGGAAGGAGGGAAGGGGTATGGCTACACCTTC. Translation gives CASREGGKGYGYTF.

CDR3 loop: CASSLFGQVDPDEQYF. CDR3 nucleotide sequence: TGCGCCAGCAGCCTATTTGGACAGGTCGATCCCGACGAGCAGTACTTC. The chain couples TRBV5-1 to TRBJ2-7; 7 bases align to TRBD1. The CDR3 contains 16 residues. With 4 bases clipped from V and 5 bases from J, the junction kept 15 bases outside the gene matches. From germline, CDR1 is SGHRS and CDR2 YFSETQ.

This chain connects TRBV6-5 to TRBJ1-3; no reliable D call. Germline CDR1 is MNHEY and CDR2 is SVGAGI. V shed 4 bases and J shed 1 base, with 8 bases lying between them. The CDR3 has 14 residues. The CDR3 nucleotides read TGTGCCAGCAGTTCCTGGACTTCTGGAAACACCATATATTTT. Protein sequence: CASSSWTSGNTIYF.

The chain joins TRBV10-3 to TRBJ2-5; D call uncertain. The germline CDR1 and CDR2 sequences are ENHRY and SYGVKD. CDR3 length: 13 residues. V lost 4 bases and J lost 1, with 7 bases in between. CDR3 sequence reads: CAISGAPQETQYF. The DNA of the CDR3 is TGTGCCATCAGTGGGGCCCCCCAAGAGACCCAGTACTTC.

The chain links TRBV3-1 (or the pseudogene TRBV3-2) to TRBJ2-1; D is ambiguous. Deletions cut 2 bases from V and 4 bases from J, with 9 bases between. Germline V CDR1 and CDR2: LGHDT, YNNKEL (reference sequence). CDR3 size: 14 residues. CDR3 amino acids: CASSQNGRYNEQFF. DNA for the CDR3: TGTGCCAGCAGCCAAAACGGCAGGTACAATGAGCAGTTCTTC.

The chain is built from TRBV6-2 or TRBV6-3 and TRBJ2-7; D uncertain. The V end was cut by 2 bases, the J end by 5 bases, with 4 bases between. The CDR3 is made up of 11 amino acids. Germline CDR1 reads MNHEY; CDR2 reads SVGEGT. The CDR3 DNA is TGTGCCAGCAGTTACCCCCACGAGCAGTACTTC. It translates to CASSYPHEQYF.

The rearrangement joins TRBV11-2 to TRBJ1-6, with D possibly being TRBD1 (5 bases). The CDR3 has 14 residues. CDR1 is SGHAT, CDR2 FQNNGV, per germline. The ends were cut back, 5 bases at V and 7 bases at J, with 12 bases in the middle. The CDR3, as DNA: TGTGCCAGCAGCACCGGGACGGTGAATTCACCCCTCCACTTT. Translation gives CASSTGTVNSPLHF.

The V call is TRBV5-1, the J call TRBJ2-3; 10 positions agree with TRBD2. CDR1 and CDR2 (germline): SGHRS, YFSETQ. There are 15 residues in the CDR3. Trimming removed 1 base from V and 3 bases from J; junction bases left unmatched: 2. CDR3 sequence: CASSLNSGGTDTQYF. CDR3 coding DNA: TGCGCCAGCAGCTTGAATAGCGGGGGGACAGATACGCAGTATTTT. Full variable domain (outside the CDR3, taken from reference TRBV5-1 and TRBJ2-3): KAGVTQTPRYLIKTRGQQVTLSCSPISGHRSVSWYQQTPGQGLQFLFEYFSETQRNKGNFPGRFSGRQFSNSRSEMNVSTLELGDSALYLCASSLNSGGTDTQYFGPGTRLTVL.

J is TRBJ2-1 and V is TRBV6-5; 9 bases map to TRBD2. CDR1 MNHEY and CDR2 SVGAGI come from the germline V gene. This CDR3 is built from 15 residues. With 0 bases clipped from V and 6 bases from J, the junction kept 3 bases outside the gene matches. The CDR3 is CASSYSRRGGNEQFF. DNA for the CDR3: TGTGCCAGCAGTTACTCGCGGCGGGGGGGCAATGAGCAGTTCTTC.